Listed below are T cell receptor beta chains from one sample, sequenced in a study of blood T cell repertoires in COVID-19. Using immunoSEQ multiplex PCR, the repertoire was profiled, and TCRdb retains in-frame clones only, with some absent. The sample lists about 300,000 clones, about 89% seen once, with about 2.7% in the top ten. Specimen: PBMCs or T cells enriched from blood (not recorded which). These receptors all come from a woman in her late teens or twenties who had recovered from COVID-19. CDR3s include the opening cysteine and the closing phenylalanine or tryptophan. A D gene is named only where the DNA matches it firmly. A clone size is listed for some rows: how often the clone was seen (once, few, many), or a class if it is expanded.

V gene,D gene,clone size,J gene,CDR3 DNA,CDR3 protein
TRBV10-3,-,once,TRBJ1-4,TGTGCCATCAGTGCCTTCTTTGGGGGGGCGGATGAAAAACTGTTTTTT,CAISAFFGGADEKLFF
TRBV18,-,-,TRBJ1-2,TGTGCCAGCTCCATCGAAGGGGGGGGCGCGTATGGCTACACCTTC,CASSIEGGGAYGYTF
TRBV11-2,-,-,TRBJ1-2,TGTGCCAGCAACAGGCCCCTCCCAAACGCAACAGCTAACTATGGCTACACCTTC,CASNRPLPNATANYGYTF
TRBV30,-,-,TRBJ1-1,TGTGCCTGTCAAGAGGGATACACTGAAGCTTTCTTT,CACQEGYTEAFF
TRBV5-4,-,once,TRBJ2-7,TGTGCCAGCAGCTTGGCACAGGGCTCCTACGAGCAGTACTTC,CASSLAQGSYEQYF
TRBV5-6,-,-,TRBJ2-1,TGTGCCAGCAGCGGGGGGACTTACTCCTACAATGAGCAGTTCTTC,CASSGGTYSYNEQFF
TRBV19,-,-,TRBJ1-2,TGTGCCAGTAACCCCGCGGCAGGGCCGTCGCCCTATGGCTACACCTTC,CASNPAAGPSPYGYTF
TRBV28,-,-,TRBJ1-1,TGTGCCAGCCGGTTGACAGGACCTTCTGAAGCTTTCTTT,CASRLTGPSEAFF
TRBV9,TRBD1,once,TRBJ1-3,TGTGCCAGCAGCGTAGCTACCGGGACAGGGGCAGGAAACACCATATATTTT,CASSVATGTGAGNTIYF
TRBV6-2/TRBV6-3,-,few,TRBJ1-1,TGTGCCAGCAGTCCGCGGGACGCGAACACTGAAGCTTTCTTT,CASSPRDANTEAFF
TRBV2,TRBD1,-,TRBJ1-1,TGTGCCAGCAGGGGACAGGTTTTGAACACTGAAGCTTTCTTT,CASRGQVLNTEAFF
TRBV7-2,TRBD2,-,TRBJ2-5,TGTGCCAGCAGCTTCCAAGCGGGAGGGGCGGAGACCCAGTACTTC,CASSFQAGGAETQYF
TRBV28,TRBD1,-,TRBJ2-3,TGTGCCAGCAGGGGACAGGGTCCCCTTAGCACAGATACGCAGTATTTT,CASRGQGPLSTDTQYF
TRBV11-1,-,-,TRBJ2-7,TGTGCCAGCAGCTTAGGGCGGGACAGCGGGTACGAGGAGCAGTACTTC,CASSLGRDSGYEEQYF
TRBV18,-,-,TRBJ1-3,TGTGCCAGCTCACTGCGGACAGAACCCTCGGGAAACACCATATATTTT,CASSLRTEPSGNTIYF
TRBV5-1,TRBD1,-,TRBJ1-4,TGCGCCAGCAGGGAGGACAGGAGTGGTGAAAAACTGTTTTTT,CASREDRSGEKLFF
TRBV6-2/TRBV6-3,-,-,TRBJ2-2,TGTGCCAGCAGTTACAACCAGGGGTCCGGGGAGCTGTTTTTT,CASSYNQGSGELFF
TRBV6-1,TRBD1,-,TRBJ2-7,TGTGCCAGCAGTGTAATTACCGGGACAGGGAGCTTCAATAATCAGTACTTC,CASSVITGTGSFNNQYF
TRBV6-5,-,-,TRBJ1-5,TGTGCCAGCAGTTCCGCGAGGGTGGTGCAGCCCCAGCATTTT,CASSSARVVQPQHF
TRBV7-9,TRBD2,-,TRBJ2-1,TGTGCCAGCAGCCCGAACGGACTAGCGGGGGAGCAGTTCTTC,CASSPNGLAGEQFF
TRBV30,-,-,TRBJ2-1,TGTGCCTGGAGTGCGGTACAGCAGGGCTCCTACAATGAGCAGTTCTTC,CAWSAVQQGSYNEQFF
TRBV10-3,TRBD2,-,TRBJ2-7,TGTGCCATTAGTGCTACTAGCGGGGCCTACTCCTACGAGCAGTACTTC,CAISATSGAYSYEQYF
TRBV7-2,TRBD2,-,TRBJ2-5,TGTGCCAGCAGCTTCGTCGGGGGGGTCGGGGAGACCCAGTACTTC,CASSFVGGVGETQYF
TRBV5-1,TRBD1,-,TRBJ2-1,TGCGCCAGCAGCTCCCGGGACAGGTTGACGATGGGGGTATCCAATGAGCAGTTCTTC,CASSSRDRLTMGVSNEQFF
TRBV6-2/TRBV6-3,TRBD1,-,TRBJ2-2,TGTGCCAGCAGTTACCAGGGGGTGAACACCGGGGAGCTGTTTTTT,CASSYQGVNTGELFF
TRBV29-1,-,-,TRBJ1-4,TGCAGCCTTCGGGACACAACTAATGAAAAACTGTTTTTT,CSLRDTTNEKLFF
TRBV9,TRBD2,-,TRBJ2-2,TGTGCCAGCAGCGTAAAAGAACTAGCGGAGAACACCGGGGAGCTGTTTTTT,CASSVKELAENTGELFF
TRBV27,TRBD1,-,TRBJ1-5,TGTGCCAGCAGGAACCTGGGACAGACAAATCAGCCCCAGCATTTT,CASRNLGQTNQPQHF
TRBV12-5,-,-,TRBJ1-1,TGTGCTCCAACCCGGGTCGCGAACACTGAAGCTTTCTTT,CAPTRVANTEAFF
TRBV7-3,TRBD2,-,TRBJ2-3,TGTGCCAGCAGCTCCAGACTAGCGGGAGAGTTGGAGGTTCCAGATACGCAGTATTTT,CASSSRLAGELEVPDTQYF
TRBV5-6,-,-,TRBJ2-3,TGTGCCAGCAGTTCTAGCTCTACGCAGTATTTT,CASSSSSTQYF
TRBV28,TRBD2,-,TRBJ2-5,TGTGCCAGCAGAAGGACTAGCGGGGGGGTGACCCAGTACTTC,CASRRTSGGVTQYF
TRBV7-2,-,-,TRBJ2-3,TGTGCCAGCAGCTTAGTAGGTACAGGGCAAAGCACAGATACGCAGTATTTT,CASSLVGTGQSTDTQYF
TRBV27,-,-,TRBJ1-3,TGTGCCAGCAGTTCCGGCTTTCGGGGGGGGACTGGAAACACCATATATTTT,CASSSGFRGGTGNTIYF
TRBV7-2,TRBD2,-,TRBJ2-7,TGTGCCAGCAGCCCGGGACTAGCGGGGACCTACGAGCAGTACTTC,CASSPGLAGTYEQYF
TRBV6-4,TRBD1,-,TRBJ2-3,TGTGCCAGCAGTTATAGGGGGCCAGTTGGTACAGATACGCAGTATTTT,CASSYRGPVGTDTQYF
TRBV15,-,-,TRBJ2-3,TGTGCCACCAGCAGAGGATACGGGAGCGTAAATACGCAGTATTTT,CATSRGYGSVNTQYF
TRBV10-1,-,-,TRBJ1-1,TGCGCCAGCAGTGAGTCGCGGAGGGAAACCCTAGCTGAAGCTTTCTTT,CASSESRRETLAEAFF
TRBV28,-,-,TRBJ2-7,TGTGCCAGCAGTTTAGGGCGGGACTACGAGCAGTACTTC,CASSLGRDYEQYF
TRBV14,-,-,TRBJ1-2,TGTGCCAGCAGCCAAGGGGTTGAAGATAGGAGGAACTATGGCTACACCTTC,CASSQGVEDRRNYGYTF
TRBV7-9,-,-,TRBJ1-1,TGTGCCAGCAGCTCCTTAGGGGTAAAGAACACTGAAGCTTTCTTT,CASSSLGVKNTEAFF
TRBV7-9,-,-,TRBJ1-6,TGTGCCAGCAGCTTAATTCCGGACAGCAGCTCCTATAATTCACCCCTCCACTTT,CASSLIPDSSSYNSPLHF
TRBV28,TRBD1,-,TRBJ2-7,TGTGCCAGCAGTTTAGGACAGGACTACGAGCAGTACTTC,CASSLGQDYEQYF
TRBV9,TRBD1,-,TRBJ1-2,TGTGCCAGCAGCGCAGACAGGGGCCGGGGCTACACCTTC,CASSADRGRGYTF